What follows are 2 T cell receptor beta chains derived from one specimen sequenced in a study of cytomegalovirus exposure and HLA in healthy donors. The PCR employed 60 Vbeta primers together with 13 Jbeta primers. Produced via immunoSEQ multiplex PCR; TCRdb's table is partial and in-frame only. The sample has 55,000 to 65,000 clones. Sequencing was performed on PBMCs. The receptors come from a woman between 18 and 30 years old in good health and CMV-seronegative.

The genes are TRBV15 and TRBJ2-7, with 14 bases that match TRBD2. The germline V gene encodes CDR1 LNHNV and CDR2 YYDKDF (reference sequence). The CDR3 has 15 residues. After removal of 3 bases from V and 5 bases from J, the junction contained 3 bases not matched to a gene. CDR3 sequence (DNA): TGTGCCACCAGCAGCGGGACTAGCGGGAGCGACGAGCAGTACTTC. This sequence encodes CATSSGTSGSDEQYF.

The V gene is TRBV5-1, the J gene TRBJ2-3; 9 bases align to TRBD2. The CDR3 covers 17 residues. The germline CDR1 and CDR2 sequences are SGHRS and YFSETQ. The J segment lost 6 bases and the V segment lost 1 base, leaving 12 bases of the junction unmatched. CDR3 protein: CASSLRSPAGGADTQYF. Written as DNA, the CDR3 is TGCGCCAGCAGCTTGAGATCGCCAGCGGGGGGAGCGGATACGCAGTATTTT.